This entry concerns a single TCR beta chain. The data were taken from a study of control samples from healthy donors and cancer patients. Germline values: CDR1 SEHNR, CDR2 FQNEAQ (reference sequence). The CDR3 extends over 14 amino acids. With 5 bases removed from V and 8 bases from J, the gap between germline ends came to 18 bases. TCRdb keeps only in-frame clones here, not all; method: immunoSEQ multiplex PCR. The table records approximately 150,000 clones, about 90% of them present only once. The TCR originated in a man aged 18 to 35 in good health. Sequenced input: blood. The J gene is TRBJ1-2, the V gene TRBV7-9, with a possible D match to TRBD1 (5 bases). CDR3: CASSRSGTDKGYTF. The CDR3 coding sequence is TGTGCCAGCAGCAGATCCGGGACTGATAAAGGCTACACCTTC.